The table lists the clone carrying this T cell receptor (beta chain) with many counts. What it recognizes is unknown. The entry originates in a study of CD8+CD57+ T cells in acquired aplastic anemia. Overall study: DNA per sorted CD4+ or CD8+ sample ranged about 0.19 to 30 ug, averaging 3.2 ug.

According to the study, genomic DNA was the template for TCR beta VDJ and CDR3 profiling. TCRdb re-analysed the reads in MiXCR, keeping a single row per CDR3 protein. The table has around 170,000 distinct CDR3 sequences, around 60% seen once. Study outcomes and limitations: Researchers report that around 29 CD8+ CDR3 sequences appeared in both patients and controls. Significance was not reached for CD8+ Simpson's diversity between patients and controls.

From germline, CDR1 is SGHVS and CDR2 FNYEAQ. The J segment lost 5 bases and the V segment lost 2 bases, leaving 13 bases of the junction unmatched. This CDR3 contains 19 residues. The clonotype was recovered from a human donor in good health. Sequenced material: sorted CD4+, CD8+, or CD8+CD57+ T cells (not recorded which) from PBMCs. This chain joins TRBV7-6 and TRBJ2-5, with TRBD2 identical over 14 bases. The CDR3 DNA sequence: TGTGCCAGCAGCTTAACTGTGGGACTAGCGGGAGTAGGTTCCGAGACCCAGTACTTC. Translated, it gives CASSLTVGLAGVGSETQYF.